The rows below give T cell receptor beta chains drawn from one sample of a study of T cell responses to AZD1222 COVID-19 vaccine. Measured with immunoSEQ multiplex PCR; TCRdb has only the in-frame clones, and not every one. The table shows 130,000 to 150,000 clones, with roughly four fifths occurring only once. Sequenced here: peripheral blood, sampled on day 0 of MenACWY control vaccination. These receptors came from an adult in good health. The CDR3 runs from the conserved cysteine through the conserved F or W. Each record gives: clone size, D gene, V gene, J gene, CDR3 DNA, CDR3 protein. A D gene is named only where the DNA matches it firmly. Size values are once, few and many counts, or a class for expanded clones, and some rows have none.

-	-	TRBV6-1	TRBJ1-1	TGTGCCAGCAGTGACAGGCCCCGGGTGGAAGCTTTCTTT	CASSDRPRVEAFF
few	-	TRBV4-1	TRBJ2-7	TGCGCCAGCAGCCAAAACGGGCCGCCCTACGAGCAGTACTTC	CASSQNGPPYEQYF
-	-	TRBV11-2	TRBJ1-4	TGTGCCAGCAGCTTATTTCGGGGTATTGGTGAAAAACTGTTTTTT	CASSLFRGIGEKLFF
-	-	TRBV15	TRBJ2-1	TGTGCCACCAGCAGAGATAGCAGGAATGAGCAGTTCTTC	CATSRDSRNEQFF
-	TRBD1	TRBV27	TRBJ2-1	TGTGCCAGCAGTTTATCGGGACAGGGAAACGGTGAGCAGTTCTTC	CASSLSGQGNGEQFF
-	TRBD1	TRBV3-1/TRBV3-2	TRBJ1-1	TGTGCCAGCAGCCAGACAGGGACAGCCATTACGAACACTGAAGCTTTCTTT	CASSQTGTAITNTEAFF
-	-	TRBV7-8	TRBJ1-2	TGTGCCAGCAGCTTAGCGCGCAGGAAAGGGGCGGGAAACTATGGCTACACCTTC	CASSLARRKGAGNYGYTF
-	TRBD1	TRBV18	TRBJ2-5	TGTGCCAGCTCGGCACAGGGGGGAGAGACCCAGTACTTC	CASSAQGGETQYF
-	TRBD1	TRBV11-2	TRBJ1-1	TGTGCCAGCAGCACCTGGGACAGGGGTAGGGCTTTCTTT	CASSTWDRGRAFF
-	-	TRBV7-9	TRBJ2-2	TGTGCCAGCAGCTTAGGTGGGTCGAACACCGGGGAGCTGTTTTTT	CASSLGGSNTGELFF
-	-	TRBV19	TRBJ2-2	TGTGCCAGTACCCGTACGGGGTACTCCGACCCGAACACCGGGGAGCTGTTTTTT	CASTRTGYSDPNTGELFF